A selection of T cell receptor beta chains follows, all from one sample in a study of control samples from healthy donors and cancer patients. Assay: immunoSEQ multiplex PCR; the TCRdb copy retains only in-frame clones and omits some. Seen here are 100,000 or so clones, around four fifths observed once, and the top ten hold under 15%. The sequencing sample was made of blood. These receptors all come from a woman aged 45-60 years in good health. Both conserved end residues are part of each CDR3. A D gene is named only where the DNA matches it firmly. For some rows the clone size is stated as once, few or many, or as a class when expanded; others skip it.

d_call: .; v_call: TRBV19; j_call: TRBJ1-4; clone_size: .; cdr3_nt: TGTGCCAGTAGTGTAGGGGGGAACACTAATGAAAAACTGTTTTTT; cdr3_aa: CASSVGGNTNEKLFF
d_call: .; v_call: TRBV7-8; j_call: TRBJ1-1; clone_size: few; cdr3_nt: TGTGCCAGCAGCTTGATAGGTTGGAACACTGAAGCTTTCTTT; cdr3_aa: CASSLIGWNTEAFF
d_call: .; v_call: TRBV7-3; j_call: TRBJ2-7; clone_size: .; cdr3_nt: TGTGCCAGCAGCCAAACGGGGGCTTCGCAATACGAGCAGTACTTC; cdr3_aa: CASSQTGASQYEQYF
d_call: .; v_call: TRBV15; j_call: TRBJ1-3; clone_size: few; cdr3_nt: TGTGCCACCAGCAGAGGGAACGCCCTCTCTGGAAACACCATATATTTT; cdr3_aa: CATSRGNALSGNTIYF
d_call: .; v_call: TRBV9; j_call: TRBJ1-2; clone_size: few; cdr3_nt: TGTGCCAGCACCCCCTCCGGGGCCAGTAACTATGGCTACACCTTC; cdr3_aa: CASTPSGASNYGYTF
d_call: TRBD1; v_call: TRBV12-3/TRBV12-4; j_call: TRBJ1-2; clone_size: .; cdr3_nt: TGTGCCAGCAGCCGGGGACAGGGCTTAGGCTACACCTTC; cdr3_aa: CASSRGQGLGYTF
d_call: TRBD2; v_call: TRBV11-1; j_call: TRBJ2-2; clone_size: few; cdr3_nt: TGTGCCAGCAGCGCCTTTGCGGGGGGCGGCACCGGGGAGCTGTTTTTT; cdr3_aa: CASSAFAGGGTGELFF
d_call: .; v_call: TRBV5-1; j_call: TRBJ1-2; clone_size: .; cdr3_nt: TGCGCCAGCAGCTTGGAACAGCTTCCTCTCTATGGCTACACCTTC; cdr3_aa: CASSLEQLPLYGYTF
d_call: .; v_call: TRBV18; j_call: TRBJ2-5; clone_size: .; cdr3_nt: TGTGCCAGCTCACCATCAACCCAAGTCCAAGAGACCCAGTACTTC; cdr3_aa: CASSPSTQVQETQYF
d_call: .; v_call: TRBV29-1; j_call: TRBJ2-3; clone_size: .; cdr3_nt: TGCAGCGTCGAAGACAGGCCTAGCACAGATACGCAGTATTTT; cdr3_aa: CSVEDRPSTDTQYF
d_call: TRBD1; v_call: TRBV6-2/TRBV6-3; j_call: TRBJ2-1; clone_size: .; cdr3_nt: TGTGCCAGCAGTTACACGGACAGGGGGTTAGATGAGCAGTTCTTC; cdr3_aa: CASSYTDRGLDEQFF
d_call: .; v_call: TRBV25-1; j_call: TRBJ1-4; clone_size: .; cdr3_nt: TGTGCCAGCAGTGAATCTCCCCGGGGAGCTAATGAAAAACTGTTTTTT; cdr3_aa: CASSESPRGANEKLFF
d_call: .; v_call: TRBV4-2; j_call: TRBJ1-4; clone_size: .; cdr3_nt: TGTGCCAGCAGCCAAGGGCCAGGGTTGGGAGGTGAAAAACTGTTTTTT; cdr3_aa: CASSQGPGLGGEKLFF
d_call: .; v_call: TRBV3-1/TRBV3-2; j_call: TRBJ2-2; clone_size: .; cdr3_nt: TGTGCCAGCAGCCAAGATCATGGCGGCGGGGAGCTGTTTTTT; cdr3_aa: CASSQDHGGGELFF
d_call: .; v_call: TRBV19; j_call: TRBJ2-3; clone_size: .; cdr3_nt: TGTGCCAGGCTTGGGGGAGATACGCAGTATTTT; cdr3_aa: CARLGGDTQYF
d_call: .; v_call: TRBV4-1; j_call: TRBJ2-5; clone_size: .; cdr3_nt: TGCGCCAGCAGCCAAGTCGGGCCTAAAGAGACCCAGTACTTC; cdr3_aa: CASSQVGPKETQYF
d_call: .; v_call: TRBV5-6; j_call: TRBJ2-3; clone_size: .; cdr3_nt: TGTGCCAGCAGCGTCGCCGTCACAGATACGCAGTATTTT; cdr3_aa: CASSVAVTDTQYF
d_call: .; v_call: TRBV12-3/TRBV12-4; j_call: TRBJ1-2; clone_size: once; cdr3_nt: TGTGCCAGCAGTTTACGCCAGGGAGGTGGCTACACCTTC; cdr3_aa: CASSLRQGGGYTF
d_call: TRBD1; v_call: TRBV12-3/TRBV12-4; j_call: TRBJ2-4; clone_size: .; cdr3_nt: TGTGCCAGCAGAACTACGGGACAGAACATTCAGTACTTC; cdr3_aa: CASRTTGQNIQYF
d_call: .; v_call: TRBV28; j_call: TRBJ2-1; clone_size: .; cdr3_nt: TGTGCCAGCAGTTTATTAGACGACTACAATGAGCAGTTCTTC; cdr3_aa: CASSLLDDYNEQFF
d_call: .; v_call: TRBV19; j_call: TRBJ2-7; clone_size: .; cdr3_nt: TGTGCCAGTAGTCGCTATAGTATGACAGCTGGGGAGCAGTACTTC; cdr3_aa: CASSRYSMTAGEQYF
d_call: .; v_call: TRBV7-3; j_call: TRBJ2-3; clone_size: .; cdr3_nt: TGTGCCAGCAGCTTGGGACTCGGCGCGCAGTATTTT; cdr3_aa: CASSLGLGAQYF
d_call: .; v_call: TRBV9; j_call: TRBJ2-7; clone_size: few; cdr3_nt: TGTGCCAGCAGCGGACAGAAATACGAGCAGTACTTC; cdr3_aa: CASSGQKYEQYF